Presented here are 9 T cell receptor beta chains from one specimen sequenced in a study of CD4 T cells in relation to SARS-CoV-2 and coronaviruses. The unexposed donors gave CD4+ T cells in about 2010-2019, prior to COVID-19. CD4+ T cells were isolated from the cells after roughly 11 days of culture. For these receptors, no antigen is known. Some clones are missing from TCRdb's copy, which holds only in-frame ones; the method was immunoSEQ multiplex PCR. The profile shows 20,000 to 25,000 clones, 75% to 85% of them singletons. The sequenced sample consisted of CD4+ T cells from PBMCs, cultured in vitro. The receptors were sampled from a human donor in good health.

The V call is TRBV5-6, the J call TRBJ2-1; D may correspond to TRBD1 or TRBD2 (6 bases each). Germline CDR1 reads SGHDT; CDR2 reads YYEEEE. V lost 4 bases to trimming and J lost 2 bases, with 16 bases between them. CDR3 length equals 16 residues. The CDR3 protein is CASSQAGGPTYNEQFF. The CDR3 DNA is TGTGCCAGCAGCCAGGCCGGGGGCCCGACCTACAATGAGCAGTTCTTC.

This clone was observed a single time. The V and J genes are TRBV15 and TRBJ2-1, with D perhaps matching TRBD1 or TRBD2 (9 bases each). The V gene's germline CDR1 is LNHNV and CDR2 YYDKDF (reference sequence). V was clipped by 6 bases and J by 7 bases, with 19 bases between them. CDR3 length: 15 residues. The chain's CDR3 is CATRRGGQGMNEQFF. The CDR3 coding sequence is TGTGCCACCAGGCGGGGGGGACAGGGCATGAATGAGCAGTTCTTC. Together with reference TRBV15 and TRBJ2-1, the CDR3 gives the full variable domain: DAMVIQNPRYQVTQFGKPVTLSCSQTLNHNVMYWYQQKSSQAPKLLFHYYDKDFNNEADTPDNFQSRRPNTSFCFLDIRSPGLGDTAMYLCATRRGGQGMNEQFFGPGTRLTVL.

The CDR3 loop reads CASIQIRMNTEAFF. In DNA form, the CDR3 reads TGTGCCAGCATCCAAATCCGGATGAACACTGAAGCTTTCTTT. The chain employs TRBV6-6 and TRBJ1-1, with D hard to call. From germline, CDR1 is MNHNY and CDR2 SVGAGI (reference sequence). The CDR3 has 14 amino acids. The germline V and J ends were trimmed by 7 bases and 0 bases, with 12 bases remaining between them.

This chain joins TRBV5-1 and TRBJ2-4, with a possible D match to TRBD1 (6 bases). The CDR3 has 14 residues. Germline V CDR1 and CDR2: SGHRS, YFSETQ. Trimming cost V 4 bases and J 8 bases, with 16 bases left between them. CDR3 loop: CASSRETGSDIQYF. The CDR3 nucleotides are TGCGCCAGCAGCCGTGAGACAGGCAGTGACATTCAGTACTTC.

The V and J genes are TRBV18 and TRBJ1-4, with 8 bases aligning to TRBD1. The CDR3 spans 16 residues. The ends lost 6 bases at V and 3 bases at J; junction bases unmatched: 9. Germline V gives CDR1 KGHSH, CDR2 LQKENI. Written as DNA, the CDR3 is TGTGCCAGCTCCCAAACGACAGGGGCATCTAATGAAAAACTGTTTTTT. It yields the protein CASSQTTGASNEKLFF. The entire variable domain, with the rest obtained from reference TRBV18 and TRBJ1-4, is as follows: NAGVMQNPRHLVRRRGQEARLRCSPMKGHSHVYWYRQLPEEGLKFMVYLQKENIIDESGMPKERFSAEFPKEGPSILRIQQVVRGDSAAYFCASSQTTGASNEKLFFGSGTQLSVL.

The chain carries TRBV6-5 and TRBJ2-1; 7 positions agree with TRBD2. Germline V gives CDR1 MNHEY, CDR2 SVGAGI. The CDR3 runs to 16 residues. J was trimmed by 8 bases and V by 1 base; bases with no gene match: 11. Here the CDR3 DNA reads TGTGCCAGCAGTTACTATGGGGGGAGGGCCTCGGATGAGCAGTTCTTC. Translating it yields CASSYYGGRASDEQFF.

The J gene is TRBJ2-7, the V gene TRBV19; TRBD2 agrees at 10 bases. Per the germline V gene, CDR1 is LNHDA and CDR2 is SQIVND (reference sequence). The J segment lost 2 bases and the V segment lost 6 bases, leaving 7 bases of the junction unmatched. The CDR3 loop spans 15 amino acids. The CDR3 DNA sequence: TGTGCCAGTAGCTCGGGACTAGCGATTACCTACGAGCAGTACTTC. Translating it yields CASSSGLAITYEQYF.

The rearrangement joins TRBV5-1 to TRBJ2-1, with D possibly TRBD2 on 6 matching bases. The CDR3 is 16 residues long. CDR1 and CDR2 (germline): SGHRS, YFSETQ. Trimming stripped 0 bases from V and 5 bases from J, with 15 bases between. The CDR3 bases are TGCGCCAGCAGCTTGGAACCCTGGTCGGGAGACAATGAGCAGTTCTTC. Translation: CASSLEPWSGDNEQFF.

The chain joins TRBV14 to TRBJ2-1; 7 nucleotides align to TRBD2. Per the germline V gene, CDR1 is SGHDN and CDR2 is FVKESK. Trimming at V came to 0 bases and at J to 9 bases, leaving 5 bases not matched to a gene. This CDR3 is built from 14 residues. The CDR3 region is CASSQEKIAGEQFF. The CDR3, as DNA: TGTGCCAGCAGCCAAGAAAAGATAGCGGGTGAGCAGTTCTTC.